This T cell receptor (beta chain) is from a study of early T cells in non-severe SARS-CoV-2 infection. The length of the CDR3 is 15 residues. V shed 2 bases and J shed 1 base, with 11 bases lying between them. Germline CDR1 and CDR2: SGHAT and FQNNGV. Individual cDNA molecules received unique molecular identifiers. TCRdb reanalysed the 5' RACE reads using MiXCR and keeps one entry per CDR3 protein. Here the sample spans fewer than 35,000 distinct CDR3 sequences, 5% to 6% being singletons. The table lists this clonotype with many counts. The receptor was isolated from an adult who was a healthcare worker with PCR-confirmed SARS-CoV-2 infection or an uninfected control (not recorded which). The V and J genes are TRBV11-2 and TRBJ1-2; D not resolved. The specimen was whole blood. CDR3 in DNA: TGTGCCAGCAGCTTACGCGTCTCAGATAACTATGGCTACACCTTC. Encoded protein: CASSLRVSDNYGYTF.